This T cell receptor (beta chain) is from a study of stem cell transplantation in POMP-related autoinflammatory disease (dated by TCRdb to 2020 to 2023). Context from the whole study: According to the study's hypothesis, the TRB repertoire gets skewed because defective thymoproteasomes impair MHC class I-dependent CD8+ T-cell differentiation and positive selection. Prior to transplant, the patients had skewing toward CD4+ naive T cells, low CD8+ T-cell proportions, and reduced T-cell cytokine secretion. High-throughput TRB sequencing assessed how POMP deficiency affects T-cell receptor beta repertoire diversity and CDR3 characteristics. On the study overall, not on this receptor specifically: A restricted number of unique TRB V-J gene pairings was observed in PRAID patients. The trend toward lower diversity and increased clonality in PRAID patients was statistically significant only for regulatory T cells. A trend toward lower TRB diversity and higher clonality was observed in PRAID patients across all analyzed T-cell subsets.

Library creation used the immunoSEQ multiplex PCR assay. As for the original processing: Shannon entropy, which takes clonal size distribution into account, was used to quantify repertoire diversity. The Gini-Simpson index (Simpson_1-D) served as the measure of how unequally clonotypes were distributed. TCRdb took this table from immuneACCESS and kept in-frame rearrangements with V and J called. Such tables lack part of the clones; where checked against another copy, unresolved V genes explain under half of the gap, and the rest is unexplained. The V and J calls and clone size come from that table; D and trimming were worked out from the DNA. The table for this sample lists over 30,000 clones; 88% of them were counted only once. 0.72% of the sample is held by the ten biggest clonotypes. Of note for this clone: The target of this receptor is not known. The sample holds no much larger clone one base away, and base qualities are not on file.

V is cut by 1 base and J by 1 base, and the space between the germline ends is 8 bases. CDR1 and CDR2 are read off the germline V gene as KGHSH and LQKENI. The cysteine opens and the phenylalanine closes a CDR3 of 15 amino acids. Only CDR3 DNA is held: 45 bases, read in frame from base 1. This sample's time point label indicates: before hematopoietic stem cell transplant. PRAID was marked by prominent immunodeficiency together with autoinflammation. T-cell subsets (conventional T cells, CD8+ T cells, regulatory T cells, T follicular helper cells) were sorted before TRB sequencing. This clonotype was sampled from a human donor with POMP-related autoinflammation and immune dysregulation (PRAID). The sequencing here drew on CD4+ T cells from PBMCs, taken before stem cell transplantation. The receptor chain draws on TRBV18 and TRBJ1-3, with no D gene named confidently. The CDR3 region reads CASSPLGVSGNTIYF. The nucleotides read TGTGCCAGCTCACCACTCGGGGTGTCTGGAAACACCATATATTTT.